The 18 T cell receptor beta chains below were found in one sample sequenced in a study of T cell responses to AZD1222 COVID-19 vaccine. Here immunoSEQ multiplex PCR was the method, and the copy in TCRdb shows in-frame clones only, minus some. Among tens of thousands of clones listed, around 92% were seen once. Here the sequenced sample was peripheral blood, taken on day 0 of AZD1222 vaccination. The receptors were gathered from an adult in good health.

J is TRBJ2-7 and V is TRBV28, with 7 nucleotides matching TRBD2. J gave up 3 bases and V 2 bases, and 4 bases lay outside the gene matches. The germline gives CDR1 MDHEN, CDR2 SYDVKM. The CDR3 loop spans 14 amino acids. CDR3 sequence: CASSLHPGGYEQYF. CDR3 DNA sequence: TGTGCCAGCAGTTTACACCCGGGGGGCTACGAGCAGTACTTC.

V is TRBV2 and J is TRBJ1-5, with 7 positions matching TRBD1. V shed 3 bases, J shed 0 bases, and the junction held 2 bases outside the gene matches. The CDR3 sequence is 15 residues long. Germline loops: CDR1 SNHLY, CDR2 FYNNEI. The CDR3, as DNA: TGTGCCAGCAGTGAGACAGGGAATAGCAATCAGCCCCAGCATTTT. This translates into CASSETGNSNQPQHF.

The chain joins TRBV6-2 or TRBV6-3 to TRBJ2-5; the match to TRBD1 covers 8 bases. The CDR3 extends over 12 amino acids. V shed 6 bases and J 5 bases; nucleotides not matched to a gene: 2. Germline lookup yields CDR1 MNHEY and CDR2 SVGEGT. CDR3 loop: CASSRGLETQYF. CDR3 DNA sequence: TGTGCCAGCAGCAGGGGGCTGGAGACCCAGTACTTC.

V and J are TRBV7-2 and TRBJ2-1; TRBD2 matches 7 bases. J gave up 9 bases and V 6 bases, and 20 bases lay outside the gene matches. CDR1 and CDR2 (germline): SGHTA, FQGNSA. This CDR3 spans 17 amino acids. The CDR3 nucleotides are TGTGCCAGCAGGCCTGTTGGAGCGGGAACAATCTGGGGTGAGCAGTTCTTC. Its protein is CASRPVGAGTIWGEQFF. Variable domain in full (rest from reference TRBV7-2 and TRBJ2-1): GAGVSQSPSNKVTEKGKDVELRCDPISGHTALYWYRQSLGQGLEFLIYFQGNSAPDKSGLPSDRFSAERTGGSVSTLTIQRTQQEDSAVYLCASRPVGAGTIWGEQFFGPGTRLTVL.

This rearrangement joins TRBV5-5 to TRBJ1-2; TRBD1 matches at 11 bases. Germline V lookup: CDR1 SGHKS, CDR2 YYEKEE (reference sequence). The CDR3 contains 14 residues. J lost 7 bases, V lost 2 bases, and 4 bases had no gene match. The CDR3 reads CASSFGQGALGYTF. CDR3 nucleotides: TGTGCCAGCAGCTTCGGACAGGGGGCGCTTGGCTACACCTTC.

The chain is built from TRBV28 and TRBJ1-1, with D possibly being TRBD1 (6 bases). V lost 5 bases to trimming and J lost 6 bases, with 19 bases between them. The CDR3 runs to 15 residues. Germline CDR1 and CDR2: MDHEN and SYDVKM. The CDR3, as DNA: TGTGCCAGCAGTCGAGGGAAAGGGGGAAGCGCTGAAGCTTTCTTT. This gives the protein CASSRGKGGSAEAFF.

The V call is TRBV10-3, the J call TRBJ1-5; no reliable D call. The CDR3 totals 14 residues. CDR1 and CDR2 from the germline V gene are ENHRY and SYGVKD. V lost 5 bases and J 3 bases, leaving 11 bases between the germline ends. CDR3 bases: TGTGCCATCAGTCAGGAGGTGAACAATCAGCCCCAGCATTTT. It yields the protein CAISQEVNNQPQHF.

The chain employs TRBV21-1 and TRBJ2-1; TRBD2 is the table's D call, not checked against the DNA. TRBV21-1 is reported as a pseudogene. This CDR3 is 17 amino acids long. The CDR3 nucleotides are TGTGCCAGCAGCCCCTCCCTAGCGGGATTTTCCTACAATGAGCAGTTCTTC. Translated: CASSPSLAGFSYNEQFF.

The CDR3 bases are TGTGCCAGCAGTTTTTCCGACTCCCGATCGGACGAGCAGTACTTC. Its protein is CASSFSDSRSDEQYF. V and J are TRBV6-5 and TRBJ2-7; D ambiguous. The CDR3 covers 15 residues. V dropped 4 bases and J dropped 5 bases, with 18 bases sitting between them. Germline V gives CDR1 MNHEY, CDR2 SVGAGI.

This chain joins TRBV30 and TRBJ1-4; D remains unclear. Trimming took off 0 bases at V and 0 bases at J, with 5 bases between the two ends. In germline, CDR1 is GTSNPN, CDR2 SVGIG (reference sequence). The CDR3 is 14 residues long. The CDR3 DNA reads TGTGCCTGGAGTGTGTCTCCAACTAATGAAAAACTGTTTTTT. It translates to CAWSVSPTNEKLFF.

The chain uses TRBV24-1 and TRBJ2-3, with TRBD2 as a possible D gene (6 bases). The germline gives CDR1 KGHDR, CDR2 SFDVKD. CDR3 length equals 13 residues. Trimming removed 2 bases from V and 12 bases from J, with 14 bases in between. The CDR3: CATSDWGLLEQYF. The CDR3 coding sequence is TGTGCCACCAGTGATTGGGGACTTTTAGAACAGTATTTT.

The chain couples TRBV6-5 to TRBJ1-2; 9 nucleotides line up with TRBD1. This CDR3 has 13 residues. Trimming at V came to 3 bases and at J to 7 bases, leaving 3 bases not matched to a gene. The germline V gene encodes CDR1 MNHEY and CDR2 SVGAGI. The CDR3 region has the DNA TGTGCCAGCAGTTATGGGGACAGGGCTGGCTACACCTTC. Encoded protein: CASSYGDRAGYTF.

The sample holds one count of this clone. Germline and junction disagree at one end, which may indicate a read error. Additional DNA sequences in this sample encode the identical CDR3. The J gene is TRBJ2-7, the V gene TRBV5-5; D is possibly TRBD1 or TRBD2 (6 bases each). Germline V lookup: CDR1 SGHKS, CDR2 YYEKEE (reference sequence). The CDR3 spans 15 residues. The CDR3, as DNA: TGTGCCAGCACCCCCCCGCCGGGGGCTTCCTACGAACAGTACTTC. Translated, it gives CASTPPPGASYEQYF.

This chain uses TRBV6-6 with TRBJ1-4, with D perhaps matching TRBD1 (5 bases). The germline V and J ends were trimmed by 6 bases and 10 bases, with 18 bases remaining between them. The CDR3 length is 14 residues. Germline CDR1 MNHNY, CDR2 SVGAGI (reference sequence). The CDR3 protein is CASRTGPADVKLFF. The CDR3 DNA reads as TGTGCCAGCAGGACGGGACCGGCAGACGTAAAACTGTTTTTT.

This clone is a singleton in its sample. This sequence joins TRBV28 and TRBJ2-7; D is undetermined. In germline, CDR1 is MDHEN, CDR2 SYDVKM. The length of the CDR3 is 13 residues. Between the trimmed V and J ends, which lost 5 bases and 3 bases, there was a span of 11 bases. CDR3 loop: CASSPTLGYEQYF. In DNA, the CDR3 is TGTGCCAGCAGTCCAACTTTAGGCTACGAGCAGTACTTC.

The chain couples TRBV9 to TRBJ2-2; perhaps D is TRBD1 or TRBD2 (5 bases each). Looked up from germline, CDR1 is SGDLS and CDR2 is YYNGEE. V was cut by 3 bases and J by 6 bases, with 12 bases left in between. There are 14 residues in the CDR3. CDR3 nucleotide sequence: TGTGCCAGCAGCGGAGGGCGAGGGGCCGGGGAGCTGTTTTTT. Amino acid sequence: CASSGGRGAGELFF. The full variable domain, its missing parts supplied by reference TRBV9 and TRBJ2-2, is DSGVTQTPKHLITATGQRVTLRCSPRSGDLSVYWYQQSLDQGLQFLIQYYNGEERAKGNILERFSAQQFPDLHSELNLSSLELGDSALYFCASSGGRGAGELFFGEGSRLTVL.

The CDR3 sequence is CASSPVGSQDGYTF. In DNA form, the CDR3 reads TGTGCCAGCAGCCCCGTGGGGTCCCAGGATGGCTACACCTTC. The genes are TRBV9 and TRBJ1-2; unclear D gene. This CDR3 comprises 14 residues. With 4 bases removed from V and 6 bases from J, the gap between germline ends came to 16 bases. CDR1 and CDR2 (germline): SGDLS, YYNGEE.

The gene calls are TRBV7-2 and TRBJ1-5; 7 bases align to TRBD1. CDR1 and CDR2 (germline): SGHTA, FQGNSA. Germline trimming cut 5 bases from V and 4 bases from J; bases unmatched to any gene: 8. The CDR3 covers 15 residues. The CDR3 is CASSPRQGLNQPQHF. The CDR3 nucleotides read TGTGCCAGCAGCCCGAGACAGGGCTTAAATCAGCCCCAGCATTTT.